These T cell receptor beta chains were read from a single sample in a study of T-cell reconstitution after alpha-beta-depleted transplantation in children. Each CDR3 protein is one row after TCRdb ran MiXCR on the PCR reads. Of around 450,000 distinct CDR3 sequences listed, under 12% are singletons. This material consisted of PBMCs, taken before TCRalphabeta/CD19-depleted stem cell transplant. Every receptor here comes from a child aged 2-9 years with inherited bone marrow failure, due to receive a stem cell transplant. Both conserved end residues are part of each CDR3. A D gene is named only where the DNA matches it firmly. Clone size appears in some rows only: once, few, many, or a class for an expanded clone.

D gene: -; J gene: TRBJ2-6; V gene: TRBV12-3/TRBV12-4; clone size: many; CDR3 protein: CASGQSSGANVLTF; CDR3 DNA: TGTGCCAGCGGACAGAGTTCTGGGGCCAACGTCCTGACTTTC
D gene: -; J gene: TRBJ2-1; V gene: TRBV12-3/TRBV12-4; clone size: -; CDR3 protein: CASSLGVYSYNEQFF; CDR3 DNA: TGTGCCAGCAGTTTAGGGGTTTACTCCTACAATGAGCAGTTCTTC
D gene: -; J gene: TRBJ2-3; V gene: TRBV5-1; clone size: many; CDR3 protein: CASSLSIGPGTDTQYF; CDR3 DNA: TGCGCCAGCAGCTTGTCCATAGGTCCGGGCACAGATACGCAGTATTTT
D gene: -; J gene: TRBJ1-1; V gene: TRBV21-1; clone size: many; CDR3 protein: CASSRRSPNTEAFF; CDR3 DNA: TGTGCCAGCAGCAGGAGGTCGCCAAACACTGAAGCTTTCTTT
D gene: -; J gene: TRBJ2-1; V gene: TRBV5-1; clone size: -; CDR3 protein: CASSPLTGANNEQFF; CDR3 DNA: TGCGCCAGCAGCCCTCTCACGGGAGCGAACAATGAGCAGTTCTTC
D gene: TRBD1; J gene: TRBJ1-5; V gene: TRBV12-3/TRBV12-4; clone size: few; CDR3 protein: CASSPGGRGPQHF; CDR3 DNA: TGTGCCAGCAGTCCAGGGGGCCGAGGGCCCCAGCATTTT
D gene: -; J gene: TRBJ2-5; V gene: TRBV12-3/TRBV12-4; clone size: many; CDR3 protein: CASNTLAGPPLKRETQYF; CDR3 DNA: TGTGCCAGCAATACCCTGGCGGGTCCTCCCCTGAAAAGAGAGACCCAGTACTTC
D gene: -; J gene: TRBJ1-1; V gene: TRBV23-1; clone size: few; CDR3 protein: CASSQGRGGSEAFF; CDR3 DNA: TGCGCCAGCAGTCAAGGCAGGGGAGGGTCTGAAGCTTTCTTT
D gene: TRBD2; J gene: TRBJ2-2; V gene: TRBV6-1; clone size: many; CDR3 protein: CASSERAGGDTGELFF; CDR3 DNA: TGTGCCAGCAGTGAAAGAGCGGGAGGGGACACCGGGGAGCTGTTTTTT
D gene: -; J gene: TRBJ2-3; V gene: TRBV27; clone size: many; CDR3 protein: CASSPANVAQWYF; CDR3 DNA: TGTGCCAGCAGCCCCGCGAACGTTGCGCAGTGGTATTTT
D gene: -; J gene: TRBJ1-2; V gene: TRBV6-2/TRBV6-3; clone size: many; CDR3 protein: CASSTSRDGPNYTF; CDR3 DNA: TGTGCCAGCAGTACTTCCCGGGACGGACCGAACTACACCTTC
D gene: -; J gene: TRBJ1-1; V gene: TRBV20-1; clone size: few; CDR3 protein: CSAVELRGGSGEAFF; CDR3 DNA: TGCAGTGCAGTGGAACTGAGAGGGGGGAGTGGTGAAGCTTTCTTT
D gene: -; J gene: TRBJ1-2; V gene: TRBV20-1; clone size: many; CDR3 protein: CSARPREGVYNYGYTF; CDR3 DNA: TGCAGTGCTAGACCCCGGGAGGGCGTATATAACTATGGCTACACCTTC
D gene: -; J gene: TRBJ1-4; V gene: TRBV12-3/TRBV12-4; clone size: many; CDR3 protein: CASSLQGSNEQLFF; CDR3 DNA: TGTGCCAGCAGTTTGCAGGGGAGTAATGAACAACTGTTTTTT
D gene: -; J gene: TRBJ1-2; V gene: TRBV28; clone size: many; CDR3 protein: CASSVNLAGPGEGYTF; CDR3 DNA: TGTGCCAGCAGTGTCAATCTTGCAGGGCCCGGGGAGGGCTACACCTTC
D gene: TRBD1; J gene: TRBJ2-7; V gene: TRBV24-1; clone size: few; CDR3 protein: CATSDPTGDPYEQYF; CDR3 DNA: TGTGCCACCAGTGACCCGACAGGGGACCCCTACGAGCAGTACTTC
D gene: TRBD2; J gene: TRBJ2-3; V gene: TRBV5-1; clone size: -; CDR3 protein: CASSPGLARRPTDTQYF; CDR3 DNA: TGCGCCAGCAGCCCCGGACTAGCGCGACGACCCACAGATACGCAGTATTTT
D gene: TRBD2; J gene: TRBJ2-5; V gene: TRBV25-1; clone size: -; CDR3 protein: CASQLAGYQETQYF; CDR3 DNA: TGTGCCAGCCAATTAGCGGGGTACCAAGAGACCCAGTACTTC
D gene: -; J gene: TRBJ2-3; V gene: TRBV28; clone size: -; CDR3 protein: CASSLPGVRTDTQYF; CDR3 DNA: TGTGCCAGCAGTTTGCCAGGGGTCCGCACAGATACGCAGTATTTT
D gene: TRBD1; J gene: TRBJ1-2; V gene: TRBV19; clone size: few; CDR3 protein: CASSMGQRLFYGYTF; CDR3 DNA: TGTGCCAGTAGTATGGGACAGCGACTCTTCTATGGCTACACCTTC
D gene: TRBD2; J gene: TRBJ2-2; V gene: TRBV4-3; clone size: many; CDR3 protein: CASSQALAVNTGELFF; CDR3 DNA: TGCGCCAGCAGCCAAGCCCTAGCGGTGAACACCGGGGAGCTGTTTTTT
D gene: TRBD2; J gene: TRBJ2-3; V gene: TRBV28; clone size: -; CDR3 protein: CASSLGTSGSRADTQYF; CDR3 DNA: TGTGCCAGCAGTTTAGGGACTAGCGGGAGTAGAGCAGATACGCAGTATTTT
D gene: -; J gene: TRBJ2-7; V gene: TRBV5-1; clone size: many; CDR3 protein: CASSSMDRGEQYF; CDR3 DNA: TGCGCCAGCAGCTCGATGGACCGTGGCGAGCAGTACTTC
D gene: -; J gene: TRBJ2-1; V gene: TRBV28; clone size: many; CDR3 protein: CASSLFMGGEQFF; CDR3 DNA: TGTGCCAGCAGTTTATTTATGGGTGGTGAGCAGTTCTTC
D gene: -; J gene: TRBJ1-1; V gene: TRBV29-1; clone size: -; CDR3 protein: CSVAGRARGAEAFF; CDR3 DNA: TGCAGCGTTGCCGGTAGGGCCCGAGGGGCTGAAGCTTTCTTT
D gene: TRBD2; J gene: TRBJ2-2; V gene: TRBV6-5; clone size: -; CDR3 protein: CASSSPGLAGSTNTGELFF; CDR3 DNA: TGTGCCAGCAGTTCCCCGGGACTAGCGGGAAGTACCAACACCGGGGAGCTGTTTTTT
D gene: TRBD1; J gene: TRBJ2-7; V gene: TRBV27; clone size: many; CDR3 protein: CASRKWDRGGEQYF; CDR3 DNA: TGTGCCAGCAGGAAATGGGACAGGGGCGGCGAGCAGTACTTC
D gene: -; J gene: TRBJ2-5; V gene: TRBV5-1; clone size: many; CDR3 protein: CASSLDPQETQYF; CDR3 DNA: TGCGCCAGCAGCTTGGATCCCCAAGAGACCCAGTACTTC
D gene: -; J gene: TRBJ2-6; V gene: TRBV6-5; clone size: many; CDR3 protein: CASSYGSGANVLTF; CDR3 DNA: TGTGCCAGCAGTTACGGCTCTGGGGCCAACGTCCTGACTTTC
D gene: TRBD1; J gene: TRBJ2-1; V gene: TRBV5-1; clone size: -; CDR3 protein: CASSGADRGGEQFF; CDR3 DNA: TGCGCCAGCAGCGGGGCGGACAGGGGAGGTGAGCAGTTCTTC
D gene: TRBD2; J gene: TRBJ2-1; V gene: TRBV3-1; clone size: many; CDR3 protein: CASSQDGGSSYNEQFF; CDR3 DNA: TGTGCCAGCAGCCAAGATGGCGGGAGCTCCTACAATGAGCAGTTCTTC
D gene: -; J gene: TRBJ2-2; V gene: TRBV27; clone size: -; CDR3 protein: CASSGDAANTGDLFF; CDR3 DNA: TGTGCCAGCAGCGGGGACGCTGCGAACACCGGGGACCTGTTTTTT
D gene: -; J gene: TRBJ2-1; V gene: TRBV27; clone size: many; CDR3 protein: CASSHRRQFYNEQFF; CDR3 DNA: TGTGCCAGCAGTCATCGGAGACAGTTCTACAATGAGCAGTTCTTC
D gene: -; J gene: TRBJ2-7; V gene: TRBV29-1; clone size: few; CDR3 protein: CSAGLLGSYEQYF; CDR3 DNA: TGCAGCGCTGGACTTTTAGGGTCCTACGAGCAGTACTTC
D gene: -; J gene: TRBJ2-2; V gene: TRBV6-6; clone size: many; CDR3 protein: CASSASSGELFF; CDR3 DNA: TGTGCCAGCAGCGCTTCTAGCGGGGAGCTGTTTTTT
D gene: -; J gene: TRBJ1-5; V gene: TRBV10-3; clone size: many; CDR3 protein: CAISESSQEVNQPQHF; CDR3 DNA: TGTGCCATCAGTGAGTCGTCACAGGAGGTCAATCAGCCCCAGCATTTT
D gene: TRBD1; J gene: TRBJ2-7; V gene: TRBV20-1; clone size: -; CDR3 protein: CSARSGDRDYEQYF; CDR3 DNA: TGCAGTGCTAGAAGCGGGGACAGGGATTACGAGCAGTACTTC
D gene: TRBD2; J gene: TRBJ2-1; V gene: TRBV7-9; clone size: -; CDR3 protein: CASSYSGRRGYNEQFF; CDR3 DNA: TGTGCCAGCAGCTATAGCGGGAGAAGGGGGTACAATGAGCAGTTCTTC
D gene: TRBD1; J gene: TRBJ1-1; V gene: TRBV29-1; clone size: many; CDR3 protein: CSVVEGASGGRTEAFF; CDR3 DNA: TGCAGCGTTGTAGAGGGGGCGAGTGGGGGTCGGACTGAAGCTTTCTTT
D gene: -; J gene: TRBJ1-2; V gene: TRBV9; clone size: few; CDR3 protein: CASSATAYGYTF; CDR3 DNA: TGTGCCAGCAGCGCGACAGCGTATGGCTACACCTTC
D gene: -; J gene: TRBJ2-1; V gene: TRBV5-1; clone size: many; CDR3 protein: CASSPKSGTDNEQFF; CDR3 DNA: TGCGCCAGCAGCCCTAAAAGCGGGACAGACAATGAGCAGTTCTTC
D gene: -; J gene: TRBJ2-7; V gene: TRBV7-9; clone size: many; CDR3 protein: CATASVMSSYEQYF; CDR3 DNA: TGTGCTACTGCGTCCGTGATGAGCTCCTACGAGCAGTACTTC
D gene: -; J gene: TRBJ1-4; V gene: TRBV29-1; clone size: many; CDR3 protein: CSVEAGPANEKLFF; CDR3 DNA: TGCAGCGTTGAGGCGGGACCGGCTAATGAAAAACTGTTTTTT
D gene: TRBD1; J gene: TRBJ2-7; V gene: TRBV19; clone size: -; CDR3 protein: CASSPTGFHEQYF; CDR3 DNA: TGTGCCAGTAGCCCGACAGGGTTCCACGAGCAGTACTTC
D gene: TRBD2; J gene: TRBJ2-5; V gene: TRBV5-1; clone size: many; CDR3 protein: CASSLEGLGLAGVVGETQYF; CDR3 DNA: TGCGCCAGCAGCTTGGAGGGGCTCGGACTAGCGGGAGTAGTAGGTGAGACCCAGTACTTC
D gene: -; J gene: TRBJ2-2; V gene: TRBV7-2; clone size: once; CDR3 protein: CASSHRRAVRVELFF; CDR3 DNA: TGTGCCAGCAGTCATCGGCGAGCGGTCCGGGTGGAGCTGTTTTTT
D gene: -; J gene: TRBJ2-5; V gene: TRBV20-1; clone size: many; CDR3 protein: CSARDPATETQYF; CDR3 DNA: TGCAGTGCTAGAGATCCCGCGACGGAGACCCAGTACTTC
D gene: TRBD2; J gene: TRBJ2-1; V gene: TRBV12-3/TRBV12-4; clone size: many; CDR3 protein: CASSFAQAGYPNEQFF; CDR3 DNA: TGTGCCAGCAGTTTTGCTCAAGCGGGATACCCCAATGAGCAGTTCTTC
D gene: -; J gene: TRBJ2-7; V gene: TRBV6-5; clone size: few; CDR3 protein: CASSYDVGTPYEQYF; CDR3 DNA: TGTGCCAGCAGTTACGACGTCGGAACCCCCTACGAGCAGTACTTC